One T cell receptor beta chain is described in this entry. No antigen is known for it. Per-base qualities were not stored, and no clone one base away is much larger. TCR cDNA was made using 5'RACE template switching, a step that added a universal primer site and unique molecular identifiers. Priming for cDNA synthesis came from both the TCR alpha and TCR beta constant segments. Library amplification used two PCR steps, and the second PCR step added sample barcodes and sequencing adapters. Libraries were sequenced on Illumina HiSeq 2500 (2x100 bp) or NovaSeq (2x150 bp). The source study handled its data this way. Demultiplexing of reads and collapsing into UMI consensus sequences were performed with MIGEC, and V(D)J alignment was carried out with MiXCR. Vaccine-responding clonotypes were defined with edgeR using replicate PBMC samples, requiring FDR below 0.01 and a log2 fold change above 5 up to day 15. Each bulk clonotype received a CD4 or CD8 identity based on whether the sequenced CD4 or CD8 repertoire contained that clonotype at higher abundance. TCRdb reanalyzed the raw reads on its own, using fastp at Q25 for trimming and MiXCR for clone calling, and kept in-frame beta chains. Duplicate CDR3 protein sequences are folded into a single record with the most common DNA and genes. The V and J calls were determined by TCRdb, not by the authors. This sample comprises 110,000 or so distinct CDR3 sequences, about 7% of them detected only once. The leading ten clones occupy 2.7% of the sample.

Germline trimming: 6 bases from V, 3 bases from J; junction bases outside gene matches: 13. The CDR3, cysteine through phenylalanine, is 18 amino acids long. Left in the record is the CDR3 DNA by itself, 54 bases read in frame from the first base. Looking up the germline V gene yields CDR1 MNHEY and CDR2 SVGAGI. This sample is drawn from a study of T cells after yellow fever vaccination (dated by TCRdb to the late 2010s). Looking at the study overall: Libraries from fractions with low cell numbers were prepared with the SMART-Seq v4 Ultra Low Input RNA kit. To follow T-cell clones before and after primary and booster YFV17D yellow fever vaccination, bulk TCR alpha and beta repertoires were sequenced over time. Two healthy male donors, one aged 18 to 30 and one aged 30 to 40 years, made up the cohort. Blood samples were taken at several timepoints before and after primary and secondary immunization, and bulk PBMC replicates and cell subsets were isolated. The investigation overall reported the following: Only two donors were included in the study, so the extent to which the findings can be generalized is limited. Compared with the primary T-cell response, the secondary T-cell response was weaker but faster, peaking on day 5 rather than day 15. A small fraction of clonotypes appeared in both the CD4 and CD8 compartments, likely as a result of convergent recombination. Most clones expanded after primary vaccination were re-detected after the booster (around 96% of CD4 and 88% of CD8), suggesting broad memory maintenance. Computational filtering was required because FACS-sorted repertoires could contain abundant contaminating clonotypes from the bulk population.

The treatment or condition label, read with the paper, signifies: live attenuated yellow fever vaccine strain. PBMCs were isolated from peripheral blood using a standard Ficoll-Paque protocol. Dynabeads CD4 and CD8 positive selection kits were used to isolate the CD4 and CD8 T-cell fractions. TriZol was used to extract RNA from bulk PBMCs, CD4 and CD8 fractions, and dextramer-positive and dextramer-negative fractions. Recombination joined TRBV6-5 with TRBJ2-2; TRBD2 lines up with 10 middle nucleotides. The specimen was CD4+ T cells sorted from PBMCs, collected roughly 46 days after the first yellow fever vaccination. This TCR was recovered from a man aged 18-30 years who received the YFV17D yellow fever vaccine. The sequenced DNA: TGTGCCAGCAGAGCGGGGGGGGGTGGGGGCGCTTACACCGGGGAGCTGTTTTTT. Protein translation: CASRAGGGGGAYTGELFF.